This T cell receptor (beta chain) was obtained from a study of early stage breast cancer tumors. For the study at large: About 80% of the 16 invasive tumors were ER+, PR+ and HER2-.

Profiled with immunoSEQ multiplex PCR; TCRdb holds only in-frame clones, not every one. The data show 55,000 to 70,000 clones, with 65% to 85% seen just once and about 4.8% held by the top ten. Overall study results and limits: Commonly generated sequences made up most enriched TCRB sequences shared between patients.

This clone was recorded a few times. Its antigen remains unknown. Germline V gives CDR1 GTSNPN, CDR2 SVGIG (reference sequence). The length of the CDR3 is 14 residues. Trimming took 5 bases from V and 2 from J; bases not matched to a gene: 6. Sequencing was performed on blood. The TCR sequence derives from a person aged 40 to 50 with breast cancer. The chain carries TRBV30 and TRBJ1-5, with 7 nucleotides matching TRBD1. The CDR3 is CAWAKGTGNQPQHF. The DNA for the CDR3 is TGTGCCTGGGCCAAAGGGACAGGCAATCAGCCCCAGCATTTT.